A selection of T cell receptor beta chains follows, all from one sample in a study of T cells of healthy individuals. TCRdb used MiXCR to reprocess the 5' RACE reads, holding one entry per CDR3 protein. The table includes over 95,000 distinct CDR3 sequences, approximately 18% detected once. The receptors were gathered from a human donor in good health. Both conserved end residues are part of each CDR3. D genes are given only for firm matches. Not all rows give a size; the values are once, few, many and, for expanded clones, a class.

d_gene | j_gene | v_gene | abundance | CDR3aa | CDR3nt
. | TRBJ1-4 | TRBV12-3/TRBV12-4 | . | CASSLGAGRTTNEKLFF | TGTGCCAGCAGTTTGGGGGCAGGAAGAACAACTAATGAAAAACTGTTTTTT
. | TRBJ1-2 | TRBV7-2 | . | CASSLSGGEPLYGYTF | TGTGCCAGCAGCTTATCGGGGGGCGAACCCCTGTATGGCTACACCTTC
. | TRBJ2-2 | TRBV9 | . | CASSVPGGRDTGELFF | TGTGCCAGCAGCGTCCCCGGGGGCCGGGACACCGGGGAGCTGTTTTTT
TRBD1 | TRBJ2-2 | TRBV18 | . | CASSRDRGRWNTGELFF | TGTGCCAGCTCAAGAGACAGGGGGCGGTGGAACACCGGGGAGCTGTTTTTT
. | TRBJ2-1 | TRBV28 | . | CASSTPTSSSNNEQFF | TGTGCCAGCAGTACCCCGACTAGTAGTTCGAACAATGAGCAGTTCTTC
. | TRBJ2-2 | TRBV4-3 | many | CASSQATATGELFF | TGCGCCAGCAGCCAGGCGACAGCCACCGGGGAGCTGTTTTTT
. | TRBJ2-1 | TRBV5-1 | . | CASSSLRRYNEQFF | TGCGCCAGCAGCTCTCTCCGCAGATACAATGAGCAGTTCTTC
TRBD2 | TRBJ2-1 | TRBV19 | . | CASSLGASGSYEQFF | TGTGCCAGTAGTTTGGGCGCTAGCGGGAGCTATGAGCAGTTCTTC
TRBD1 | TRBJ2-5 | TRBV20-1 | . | CSLRQGKRETQYF | TGCAGTCTCAGACAGGGGAAAAGGGAGACCCAGTACTTC
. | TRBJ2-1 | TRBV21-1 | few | CASSKGDGRVF | TGTGCCAGCAGCAAAGGTGACGGTAGAGTCTTC
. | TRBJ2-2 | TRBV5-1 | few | CASSFDSSTGELFF | TGCGCCAGCAGCTTTGACAGCTCCACCGGGGAGCTGTTTTTT
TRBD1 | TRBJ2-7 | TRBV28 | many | CASRTGVYEQYF | TGTGCCAGCCGGACAGGGGTCTACGAGCAGTACTTC
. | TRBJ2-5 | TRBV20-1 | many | CSATTYMSGAETQYF | TGCAGTGCTACAACCTATATGTCGGGGGCTGAGACCCAGTACTTC
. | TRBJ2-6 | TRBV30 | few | CAWNLGVGANVLTF | TGTGCCTGGAATTTAGGGGTCGGGGCCAACGTCCTGACTTTC
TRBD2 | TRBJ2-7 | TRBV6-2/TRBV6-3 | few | CASSSGLAVEQYF | TGTGCCAGCAGTTCGGGACTAGCAGTCGAGCAGTACTTC
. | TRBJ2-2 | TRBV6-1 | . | CASSRETTAGELFF | TGTGCCAGCAGTAGAGAAACCACGGCCGGGGAGCTGTTTTTT
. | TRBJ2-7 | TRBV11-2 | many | CASSSTIYEQYF | TGTGCCAGCAGCTCTACTATTTACGAGCAGTACTTC
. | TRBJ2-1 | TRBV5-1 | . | CASSWPPGHPPQNEQFF | TGCGCCAGCAGCTGGCCCCCGGGACACCCTCCCCAGAATGAGCAGTTCTTC
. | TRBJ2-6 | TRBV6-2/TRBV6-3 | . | CASSSTAHMGANVLTF | TGTGCCAGCAGTTCGACGGCCCATATGGGGGCCAACGTCCTGACTTTC
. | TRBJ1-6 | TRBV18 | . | CASSSANSPLHF | TGTGCCAGCTCATCGGCCAATTCACCCCTCCACTTT
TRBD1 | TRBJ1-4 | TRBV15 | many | CATNRGRLEKLFF | TGTGCCACGAACAGGGGACGACTTGAAAAACTGTTTTTT
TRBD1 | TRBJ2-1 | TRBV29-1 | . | CSVGQRYNEQFF | TGCAGCGTGGGACAGAGGTACAATGAGCAGTTCTTC
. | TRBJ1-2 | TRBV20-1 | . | CSARATVDGYTF | TGCAGTGCTAGAGCGACAGTGGATGGCTACACCTTC
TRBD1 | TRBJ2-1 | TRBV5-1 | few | CASSRTGNNEQFF | TGCGCCAGCAGCCGGACAGGGAACAATGAGCAGTTCTTC
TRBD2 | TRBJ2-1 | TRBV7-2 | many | CASSLAGTNDEQFF | TGTGCCAGCAGCTTAGCGGGGACTAACGATGAGCAGTTCTTC
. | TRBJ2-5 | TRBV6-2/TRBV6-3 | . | CASSYSEGEETQYF | TGTGCCAGCAGTTACTCGGAGGGCGAGGAGACCCAGTACTTC
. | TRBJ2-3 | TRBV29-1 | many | CSVLFSTDTQYF | TGCAGCGTCTTGTTTAGCACAGATACGCAGTATTTT
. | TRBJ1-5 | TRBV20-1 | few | CSASSARKSFNQPQHF | TGCAGTGCTAGTAGCGCAAGAAAGTCCTTCAATCAGCCCCAGCATTTT
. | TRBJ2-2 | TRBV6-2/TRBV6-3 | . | CASRPRMEGPGNTGELFF | TGTGCCAGCAGGCCCCGAATGGAGGGCCCCGGGAACACCGGGGAGCTGTTTTTT
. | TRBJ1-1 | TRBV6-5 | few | CASSRRGLGFEAFF | TGTGCCAGCAGTCGCAGGGGTCTGGGGTTTGAAGCTTTCTTT
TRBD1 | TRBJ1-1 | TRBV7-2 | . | CASSPGTGVMNTEAFF | TGTGCCAGCAGCCCTGGGACAGGGGTGATGAACACTGAAGCTTTCTTT
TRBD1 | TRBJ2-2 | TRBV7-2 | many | CASSLVGRGTITGELFF | TGTGCCAGCAGCTTAGTCGGCAGGGGGACCATTACCGGGGAGCTGTTTTTT
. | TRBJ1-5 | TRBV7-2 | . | CASSSQGRQPQHF | TGTGCCAGCAGCTCCCAGGGACGACAGCCCCAGCATTTT
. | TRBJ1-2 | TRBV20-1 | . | CSARGPGYGGYTF | TGCAGTGCTAGGGGGCCAGGGTATGGTGGCTACACCTTC
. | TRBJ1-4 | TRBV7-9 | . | CASSLQGATNEKLFF | TGTGCCAGCAGCTTGCAGGGTGCGACTAATGAAAAACTGTTTTTT
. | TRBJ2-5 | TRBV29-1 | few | CSVEEVRETQYF | TGCAGCGTTGAAGAGGTGAGAGAGACCCAGTACTTC
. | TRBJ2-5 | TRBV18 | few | CASSPGPTTQETQYF | TGTGCCAGCTCACCGGGGCCCACGACCCAAGAGACCCAGTACTTC
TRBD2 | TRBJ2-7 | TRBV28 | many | CASSLLGGSDEQYF | TGTGCCAGCAGTTTATTGGGGGGGTCGGACGAGCAGTACTTC
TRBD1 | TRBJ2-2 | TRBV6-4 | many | CASSGTGGTGELFF | TGTGCCAGCAGTGGGACAGGGGGCACCGGGGAGCTGTTTTTT
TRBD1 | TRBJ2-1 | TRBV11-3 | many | CASSPPGGEQFF | TGTGCCAGCAGCCCCCCAGGGGGTGAGCAGTTCTTC
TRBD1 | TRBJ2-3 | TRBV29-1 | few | CSVEMGQGHSADTQYF | TGCAGCGTTGAAATGGGACAGGGTCATTCAGCAGATACGCAGTATTTT
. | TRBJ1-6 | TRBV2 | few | CASSESRDSPLHF | TGTGCCAGCAGTGAAAGTAGGGATTCACCCCTCCACTTT
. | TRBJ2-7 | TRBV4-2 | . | CASSHPGQGTYEQYF | TGTGCCAGCAGCCACCCCGGGCAGGGGACCTACGAGCAGTACTTC
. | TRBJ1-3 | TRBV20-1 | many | CSAWFRAGNTIYF | TGCAGTGCGTGGTTTAGGGCTGGAAACACCATATATTTT
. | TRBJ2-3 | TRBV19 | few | CASSTSGDTQYF | TGTGCCAGTAGTACGTCCGGGGATACGCAGTATTTT
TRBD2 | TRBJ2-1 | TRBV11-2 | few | CASSSTSGAPYNEQFF | TGTGCCAGCAGCTCCACGAGCGGGGCCCCCTACAATGAGCAGTTCTTC
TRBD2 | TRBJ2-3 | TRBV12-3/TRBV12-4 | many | CASSLSVLAGDRAQYF | TGTGCCAGCAGTTTAAGTGTACTAGCGGGAGATAGAGCGCAGTATTTT